This T cell receptor beta chain derives from a study of T cell responses to AZD1222 COVID-19 vaccine. About the research overall: Combined were second doses at about 4 or about 12 weeks. General study findings and limits: There were repertoire samples only from the period after the peak T cell response. Reportedly, nearly half of unique spike TCRs recognized epitopes outside B.1.351/B.1.1.7 mutations. Across spike, vaccine-associated CD4 TCRs were found, dominant at 160-218 and 743-854.

To note about this clone: Its specificity is not known.

V was clipped by 7 bases and J by 0 bases, with 16 bases between them. The CDR3 contains 16 residues. Looked up from germline, CDR1 is LNHDA and CDR2 is SQIVND (reference sequence). Data came from immunoSEQ multiplex PCR; TCRdb stores just in-frame clones and leaves some out. The repertoire holds 100,000 to 150,000 clones, approximately 86% seen once, with around 6.2% in the top ten. The source is an adult in good health. The specimen was peripheral blood, collected on day 0 of AZD1222 vaccination. V and J are TRBV19 and TRBJ1-3; D gene uncertain. As DNA, the CDR3 is TGTGCCAGTATCCGCTCTGTCGGCTCCTCTGGAAACACCATATATTTT. This sequence encodes CASIRSVGSSGNTIYF. Filled out from reference TRBV19 and TRBJ1-3, the complete variable domain reads DGGITQSPKYLFRKEGQNVTLSCEQNLNHDAMYWYRQDPGQGLRLIYYSQIVNDFQKGDIAEGYSVSREKKESFPLTVTSAQKNPTAFYLCASIRSVGSSGNTIYFGEGSWLTVV.